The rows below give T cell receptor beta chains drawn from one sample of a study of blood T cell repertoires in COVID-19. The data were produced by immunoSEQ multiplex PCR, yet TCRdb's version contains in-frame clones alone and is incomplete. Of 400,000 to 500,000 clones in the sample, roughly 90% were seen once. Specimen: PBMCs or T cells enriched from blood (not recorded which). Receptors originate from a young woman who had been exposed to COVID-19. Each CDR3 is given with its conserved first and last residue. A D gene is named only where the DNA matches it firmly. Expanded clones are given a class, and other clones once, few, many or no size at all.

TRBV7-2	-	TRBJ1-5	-	TGTGCCAGCAGCTTAGGAAGTGGCGGGCGGCAGCCCCAGCATTTT	CASSLGSGGRQPQHF
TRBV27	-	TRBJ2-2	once	TGTGCCAGCAGGAGGGGGGGTGCCGGGGAGCTGTTTTTT	CASRRGGAGELFF
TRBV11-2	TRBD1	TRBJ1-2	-	TGTGCCAGCAGCCACCGGGACAGGGCCACGTTAGGAGGATTC	CASSHRDRATLGGF
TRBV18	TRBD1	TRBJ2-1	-	TGTGCCAGCTCACCACCGGGACAGTACAATGAGCAGTTCTTC	CASSPPGQYNEQFF
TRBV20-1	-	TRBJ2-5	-	TGCAGTGCTGGGAGGGGGGAGACCCAGTACTTC	CSAGRGETQYF
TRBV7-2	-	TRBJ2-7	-	TGTGCCAGCAGCTTATCTGGGGAGAGCTCCTACGAGCAGTACTTC	CASSLSGESSYEQYF
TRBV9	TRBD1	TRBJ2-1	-	TGTGCCAGCAGCGTAGATCCGACAGGGGAGGTTTCCTACAATGAGCAGTTCTTC	CASSVDPTGEVSYNEQFF
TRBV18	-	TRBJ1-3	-	TGTGCCAGCTCACCCGATGGTGCGGGAAACACCATATATTTT	CASSPDGAGNTIYF
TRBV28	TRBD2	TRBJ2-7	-	TGTGCCAGCAGTGCCACTAGCGCGTACGAGCAGTACTTC	CASSATSAYEQYF
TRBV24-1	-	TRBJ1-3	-	TGTGCCACCAGTGACAGCGGAGGGAAGGGCTCTGGAAACACCATATATTTT	CATSDSGGKGSGNTIYF
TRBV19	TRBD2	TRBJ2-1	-	TGTGCCAGTAGTATCAGCCTAGCGGTCTCCTACAATGAGCAGTTCTTC	CASSISLAVSYNEQFF
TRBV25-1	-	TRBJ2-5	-	TGTGCCAGCAGTCGGCAGGGGATATCCGTGGAGACCCAGTACTTC	CASSRQGISVETQYF
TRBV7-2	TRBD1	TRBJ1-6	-	TGTGCCAGCAGCTTCACTTGGGACAGGGCTAATTCACCCCTCCACTTT	CASSFTWDRANSPLHF
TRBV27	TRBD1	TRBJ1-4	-	TGTGCCAGCAGTTTGGAAGGACAGGGCCTAGAGGGAGAAAAACTGTTTTTT	CASSLEGQGLEGEKLFF
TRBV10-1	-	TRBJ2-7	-	TGCGCCAGCAGTGAGCCCGGGACAAATTACGAGCAGTACTTC	CASSEPGTNYEQYF
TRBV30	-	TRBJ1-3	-	TGTGCCTGGCGGGGGGTACAAAACACCATATATTTT	CAWRGVQNTIYF
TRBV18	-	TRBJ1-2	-	TGTGCCAGCTCACCATCCAACACCCCTAACTATGGCTACACCTTC	CASSPSNTPNYGYTF
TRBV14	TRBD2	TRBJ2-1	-	TGTGCCAGCAGCCTCTTGGCGGGAGGGCCGGATGAGCAGTTCTTC	CASSLLAGGPDEQFF
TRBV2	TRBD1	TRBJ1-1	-	TGTGCCAGCACCGACAGGGGTTCGAACACTGAAGCTTTCTTT	CASTDRGSNTEAFF
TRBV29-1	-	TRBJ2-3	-	TGCAGCGTAGCTCAGGGGCCCACCAGCACAGATACGCAGTATTTT	CSVAQGPTSTDTQYF
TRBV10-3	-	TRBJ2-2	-	TGTGCCATCAGTGAAGCGACCGGGGAGCTGTTTTTT	CAISEATGELFF
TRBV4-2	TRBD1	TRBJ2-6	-	TGTGCCAGCAGCCAAGATAGGGACAGCTCTGGGGCCAACGTCCTGACTTTC	CASSQDRDSSGANVLTF
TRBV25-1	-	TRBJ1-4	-	TGTGCCAGCAGTGCAGGGGACATCTCTTTTCGGGATGAAAAACTGTTTTTT	CASSAGDISFRDEKLFF
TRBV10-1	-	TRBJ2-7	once	TGCGCCAGCAGTGACGGGCTAGCCGATGAGCAGTACTTC	CASSDGLADEQYF
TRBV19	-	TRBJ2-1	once	TGTGCCAGTAGTACCAGATACAATGAGCAGTTCTTC	CASSTRYNEQFF
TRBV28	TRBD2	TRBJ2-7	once	TGTGCCAGCAGAAACGCCGGGACTAGGGCCCGGGAGCAGTACTTC	CASRNAGTRAREQYF
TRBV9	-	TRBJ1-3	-	TGTGCCAGCAGCGCCGGGATCTCTGGAAACACCATATATTTT	CASSAGISGNTIYF
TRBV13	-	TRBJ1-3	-	TGTGCCAGCAGCTTGGGGGGGAGTAGCTCTGGAAACACCATATATTTT	CASSLGGSSSGNTIYF
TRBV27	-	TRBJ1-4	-	TGTGCCAGCAGTTCCCGACTTCCTCCCCTTAATGAAAAACTGTTTTTT	CASSSRLPPLNEKLFF
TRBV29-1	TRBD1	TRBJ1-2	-	TGCAGCGTTGACGGGGGACAGGGGGAGGGGACGGCCTATGGCTACACCTTC	CSVDGGQGEGTAYGYTF
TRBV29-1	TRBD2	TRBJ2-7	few	TGCAGCGTTAATTCTCCCGGGACTAGCTCCTACGAGCAGTACTTC	CSVNSPGTSSYEQYF
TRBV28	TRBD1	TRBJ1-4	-	TGTGCCAGCAGTGGTACAGGGGCAACTAATGAAAAACTGTTTTTT	CASSGTGATNEKLFF
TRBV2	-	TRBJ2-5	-	TGTGCCAGCAGTGGGGGCTCAGGGGATCAAGAGACCCAGTACTTC	CASSGGSGDQETQYF
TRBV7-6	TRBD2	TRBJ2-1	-	TGTGCCAGCAGCTTAGCGGCGGGACTAGCGGGACCCTCCTACAATGAGCAGTTCTTC	CASSLAAGLAGPSYNEQFF
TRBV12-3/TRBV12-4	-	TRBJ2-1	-	TGTGCCAGCAGCCGCGAGGGCGACGGGGAGCAGTTCTTC	CASSREGDGEQFF
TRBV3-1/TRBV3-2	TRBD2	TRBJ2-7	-	TGTGCCAGCAGTTACAGCGGGATGAGCTCCTACGAGCAGTACTTC	CASSYSGMSSYEQYF
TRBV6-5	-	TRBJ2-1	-	TGTGCCAGCAGACTCACAGTGCCACCACCTTTCTTC	CASRLTVPPPFF